Sequencing of this T cell receptor (beta chain) was carried out in a study of blood T cells in healthy people across ages. Study-level points and caveats: The long-lived group displayed more naive CD4+ cells, plus higher diversity, than the aged donors did.

With a J-beta primer mix and a sample-barcoded 5' primer, a second PCR ran roughly 6 to 11 cycles. TCRdb used MiXCR to reprocess the 5' RACE reads, holding one entry per CDR3 protein. The sample gives 1.6 million or so distinct CDR3 sequences, 30% to 40% of which show up once; 11% is in the top ten. In regard to this clonotype: Its antigen is not known.

There are 13 residues in the CDR3. V lost 1 base and J lost 3, with 3 bases in between. The germline CDR1 and CDR2 sequences are MGHRA and YSYEKL. The origin of this receptor is a woman aged 25-40 years in good health. This chain uses TRBV4-1 with TRBJ2-2; no reliable D call. Sequenced sample: blood. The chain's CDR3 is CASSQAYTGELFF. CDR3 bases: TGCGCCAGCAGCCAAGCTTACACCGGGGAGCTGTTTTTT.